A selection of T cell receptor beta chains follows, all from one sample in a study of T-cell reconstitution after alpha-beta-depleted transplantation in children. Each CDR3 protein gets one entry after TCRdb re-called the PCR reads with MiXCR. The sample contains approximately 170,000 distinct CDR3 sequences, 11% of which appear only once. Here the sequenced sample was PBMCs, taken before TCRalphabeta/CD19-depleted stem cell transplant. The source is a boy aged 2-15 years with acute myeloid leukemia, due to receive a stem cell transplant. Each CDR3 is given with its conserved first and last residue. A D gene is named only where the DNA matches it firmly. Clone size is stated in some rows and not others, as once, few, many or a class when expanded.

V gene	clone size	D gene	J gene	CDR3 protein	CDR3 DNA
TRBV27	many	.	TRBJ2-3	CASSYGCHSSTDTQYF	TGTGCCAGCAGTTACGGTTGCCACTCTAGCACAGATACGCAGTATTTT
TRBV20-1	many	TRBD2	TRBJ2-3	CSARDYPRLAADTQYF	TGCAGTGCTAGAGATTATCCGAGACTAGCGGCAGATACGCAGTATTTT
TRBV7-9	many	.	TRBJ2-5	CASSLERRERQETQYF	TGTGCCAGCAGCTTAGAACGGCGCGAGCGGCAAGAGACCCAGTACTTC
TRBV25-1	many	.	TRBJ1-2	CASSESPSRGSGYTF	TGTGCCAGCAGTGAATCCCCCTCCAGGGGTAGCGGCTACACCTTC
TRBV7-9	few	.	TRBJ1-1	CASRRQTNTEAFF	TGTGCCAGCCGGAGACAGACGAACACTGAAGCTTTCTTT
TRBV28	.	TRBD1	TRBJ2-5	CASSLGARAGGIQETQYF	TGTGCCAGCAGTTTAGGGGCCCGGGCAGGGGGTATCCAAGAGACCCAGTACTTC
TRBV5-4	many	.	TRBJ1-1	CASSLIRGVANTEAFF	TGTGCCAGCAGCTTGATACGGGGTGTGGCCAACACTGAAGCTTTCTTT
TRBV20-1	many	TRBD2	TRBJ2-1	CSALRLAATYNEQFF	TGCAGTGCCCTGAGACTAGCGGCCACCTACAATGAGCAGTTCTTC
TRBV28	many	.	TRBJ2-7	CASRTSYEQYF	TGTGCCAGCAGGACATCCTACGAGCAGTACTTC
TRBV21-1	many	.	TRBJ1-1	CASSKAPGVVNTEAFF	TGTGCCAGCAGCAAAGCGCCAGGGGTAGTGAACACTGAAGCTTTCTTT
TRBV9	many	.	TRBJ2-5	CASSVAGQETQYF	TGTGCCAGCAGCGTAGCGGGGCAAGAGACCCAGTACTTC
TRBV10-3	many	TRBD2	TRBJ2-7	CATRTSGNEQYF	TGTGCCACCCGGACTAGCGGGAACGAGCAGTACTTC
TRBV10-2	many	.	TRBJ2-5	CASSEILPQETQYF	TGCGCCAGCAGTGAGATCCTGCCCCAAGAGACCCAGTACTTC
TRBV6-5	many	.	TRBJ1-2	CASSPSGPRLNYGYTF	TGTGCCAGCAGTCCCTCCGGGCCCCGTCTTAACTATGGCTACACCTTC
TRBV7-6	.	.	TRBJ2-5	CASSSFQETQYF	TGTGCCAGCAGCTCGTTCCAAGAGACCCAGTACTTC
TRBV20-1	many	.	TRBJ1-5	CSARPGPTGDQPQHF	TGCAGTGCTAGACCCGGTCCCACCGGGGATCAGCCCCAGCATTTT
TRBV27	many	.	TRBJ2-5	CASSQSGETQYF	TGTGCCAGCAGTCAATCCGGCGAGACCCAGTACTTC
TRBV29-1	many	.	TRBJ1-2	CSVGRDAHRDGYTF	TGCAGCGTGGGCCGGGACGCTCACCGGGATGGCTACACCTTC
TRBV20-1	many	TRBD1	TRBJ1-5	CSARVLRGDRSNQPQHF	TGCAGTGCTAGAGTCTTGCGGGGGGACAGAAGCAATCAGCCCCAGCATTTT
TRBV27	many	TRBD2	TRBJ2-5	CASSLFSGGSKETQYF	TGTGCCAGCAGTTTATTTTCCGGCGGGAGCAAAGAGACCCAGTACTTC